The following is a T cell receptor beta chain sequence with its context. Trimming removed 4 bases from V and 3 bases from J, with 13 bases in between. Per the germline V gene, CDR1 is KGHSH and CDR2 is LQKENI. The CDR3 runs to 14 residues. Participant reports of clinical history set cohort assignment. A PCR-confirmed or clinician-diagnosed COVID-19 case had contacted exposed participants within 2 weeks of entry. Authors' data handling: Reference gene primer amplification yielded estimated nucleated cell counts. The method was immunoSEQ multiplex PCR; TCRdb's version includes in-frame clones alone and lacks a portion of them. The V and J calls and clone size were taken over from that table, and D and trimming were inferred from the DNA. Of 300,000 or so clones in the sample, over 85% were seen once. These data originate in a study of blood T cell repertoires in COVID-19. As for the study in general: From the United States, Italy and Spain came samples of acute and convalescent COVID-19.

The rearrangement joins TRBV18 to TRBJ2-7; possibly TRBD2 for D (6 bases). Sequences were obtained from PBMCs or T cells enriched from blood (not recorded which). This sequence originates from a woman between 45 and 65 years old who had been exposed to COVID-19. The CDR3: CASSHGKEGYEQYF. The DNA for the CDR3 is TGTGCCAGCTCACACGGAAAGGAGGGCTACGAGCAGTACTTC.